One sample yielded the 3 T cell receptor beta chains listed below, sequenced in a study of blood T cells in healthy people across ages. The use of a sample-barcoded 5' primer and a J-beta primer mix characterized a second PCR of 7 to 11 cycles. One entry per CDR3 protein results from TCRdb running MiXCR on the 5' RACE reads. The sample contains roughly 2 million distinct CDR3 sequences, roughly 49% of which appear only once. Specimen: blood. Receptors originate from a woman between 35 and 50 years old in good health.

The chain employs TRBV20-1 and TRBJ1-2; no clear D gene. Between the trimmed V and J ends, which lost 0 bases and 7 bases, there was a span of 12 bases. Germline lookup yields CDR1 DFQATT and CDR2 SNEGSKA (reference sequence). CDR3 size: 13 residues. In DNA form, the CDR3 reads TGCAGTGCTAGAGATCAAGGGAGAGTTGGCTACACCTTC. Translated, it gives CSARDQGRVGYTF.

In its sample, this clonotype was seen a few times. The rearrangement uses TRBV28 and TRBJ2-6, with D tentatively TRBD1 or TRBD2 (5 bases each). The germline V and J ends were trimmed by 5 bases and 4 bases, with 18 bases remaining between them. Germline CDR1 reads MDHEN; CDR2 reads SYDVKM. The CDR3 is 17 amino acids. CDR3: CASSPVDGGGGANVLTF. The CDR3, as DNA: TGTGCCAGCAGTCCCGTGGACGGTGGGGGAGGGGCCAACGTCCTGACTTTC. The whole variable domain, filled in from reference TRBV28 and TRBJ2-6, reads DVKVTQSSRYLVKRTGEKVFLECVQDMDHENMFWYRQDPGLGLRLIYFSYDVKMKEKGDIPEGYSVSREKKERFSLILESASTNQTSMYLCASSPVDGGGGANVLTFGAGSRLTVL.

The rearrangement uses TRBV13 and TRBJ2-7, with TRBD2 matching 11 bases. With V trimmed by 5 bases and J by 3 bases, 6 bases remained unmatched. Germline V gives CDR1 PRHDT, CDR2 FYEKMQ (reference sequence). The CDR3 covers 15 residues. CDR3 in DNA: TGTGCCAGCAGCAAATCGGGACTAGCGGTCTACGAGCAGTACTTC. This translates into CASSKSGLAVYEQYF.